The 26 T cell receptor beta chains below all came from one sample that was sequenced in a study of blood T cell repertoires in COVID-19. Produced via immunoSEQ multiplex PCR; TCRdb's table is partial and in-frame only. This sample has tens of thousands of clones, with more than 70% found just once. Source material: peripheral blood. These receptors came from a man aged 55 to 70 with acute or convalescent COVID-19.

Here the CDR3 DNA reads TGCGCCAGCAGCTTGGCAGGCCCTAACACAGATACGCAGTATTTT. This encodes CASSLAGPNTDTQYF. The chain uses TRBV5-1 and TRBJ2-3; D is uncertain. V lost 0 bases and J 2 bases, leaving 10 bases between the germline ends. This CDR3 is built from 15 residues. Looked up from germline, CDR1 is SGHRS and CDR2 is YFSETQ.

This chain uses TRBV7-3 with TRBJ2-2; D unclear. Looked up from germline, CDR1 is SGHTA and CDR2 is FQGTGA. The germline V and J ends were trimmed by 2 bases and 0 bases, with 4 bases remaining between them. CDR3 size: 14 residues. Written as DNA, the CDR3 is TGTGCCAGCAGCTTACTTCCGAACACCGGGGAGCTGTTTTTT. It translates to CASSLLPNTGELFF.

The V gene is TRBV18, the J gene TRBJ2-6; 7 bases match TRBD2. Germline CDR1 reads KGHSH; CDR2 reads LQKENI. The CDR3 loop spans 18 amino acids. The V gene end was trimmed by 6 bases and the J gene end by 0 bases; junction bases not matched to a gene: 11. Here the CDR3 DNA reads TGTGCCAGCTCCCCAAAGGGCGGGAGAGGCTCTGGGGCCAACGTCCTGACTTTC. Protein: CASSPKGGRGSGANVLTF.

The sample holds a few counts of this clone. V gene TRBV27 combines with J gene TRBJ2-7, with 7 bases aligning to TRBD2. From germline, CDR1 is MNHEY and CDR2 SMNVEV (reference sequence). V lost 4 bases and J lost 4; bases outside the gene matches: 4. The CDR3 has 13 amino acids. In DNA, the CDR3 is TGTGCCAGCAGTTCACTAGCGCCATACGAGCAGTACTTC. It codes for CASSSLAPYEQYF.

The chain carries TRBV6-5 and TRBJ2-5; 8 bases line up with TRBD2. CDR1 and CDR2 from the germline V gene are MNHEY and SVGAGI. CDR3 length: 15 residues. V was clipped by 4 bases and J by 6 bases; unmatched bases: 10. The CDR3 DNA is TGTGCCAGCAGTTCCTCTAGCGGGCTCACACAGACCCAGTACTTC. Translated: CASSSSSGLTQTQYF.

This clone was found a few times. V gene TRBV7-8 combines with J gene TRBJ2-2, with D possibly TRBD2 on 6 matching bases. With 2 bases removed from V and 1 base from J, the gap between germline ends came to 11 bases. CDR3 length equals 16 residues. Germline V lookup: CDR1 SGHVS, CDR2 FQNEAQ. The CDR3 DNA reads as TGTGCCAGCAGCTTAATACGCGGGGTGAACACCGGGGAGCTGTTTTTT. Residues: CASSLIRGVNTGELFF.

This clone was counted only a few times. This rearrangement joins TRBV11-2 to TRBJ2-1; tentative D call: TRBD1 (6 bases). CDR1 and CDR2 (germline): SGHAT, FQNNGV. The V gene lost 5 bases and the J gene lost 7 bases, with 12 bases spanning the gap. There are 13 residues in the CDR3. CDR3 protein: CASSRGHGNEQFF. As DNA, the CDR3 is TGTGCCAGCAGCAGGGGACACGGGAATGAGCAGTTCTTC. Full variable domain (rest looked up from reference TRBV11-2 and TRBJ2-1): EAGVAQSPRYKIIEKRQSVAFWCNPISGHATLYWYQQILGQGPKLLIQFQNNGVVDDSQLPKDRFSAERLKGVDSTLKIQPAKLEDSAVYLCASSRGHGNEQFFGPGTRLTVL.

This clone was seen a few times. This sequence joins TRBV28 and TRBJ2-3; 11 bases are shared with TRBD2. CDR1 and CDR2 from the germline V gene are MDHEN and SYDVKM. V shed 1 base and J 5 bases; nucleotides not matched to a gene: 2. CDR3 length equals 15 residues. CDR3 DNA: TGTGCCAGCAGTTTATATGGACTAGCGGGAGATACGCAGTATTTT. This encodes CASSLYGLAGDTQYF.

The rearrangement joins TRBV6-5 to TRBJ1-2, with no clear D. The V gene lost 0 bases and the J gene lost 2 bases, with 4 bases spanning the gap. Germline V lookup: CDR1 MNHEY, CDR2 SVGAGI. The CDR3 is made up of 13 amino acids. The CDR3 sequence: CASSYSTNYGYTF. CDR3 bases: TGTGCCAGCAGTTACTCGACAAACTATGGCTACACCTTC.

The chain combines TRBV7-2 with TRBJ2-7, with 7 bases matching TRBD1. V lost 3 bases to trimming and J lost 12 bases; unmatched junction nucleotides: 11. This CDR3 has 13 residues. Germline V CDR1 and CDR2: SGHTA, FQGNSA. The CDR3 region is CASSFVSEQGLYF. CDR3 nucleotides: TGTGCCAGCAGCTTTGTGAGCGAACAGGGGCTGTACTTC.

On this clone itself: Its ends do not fully match the called genes, so a read error is possible. The J gene is TRBJ2-3, the V gene TRBV7-7, with D perhaps TRBD2 (5 bases). Germline V CDR1 and CDR2: SSHAT, FNYEAQ (reference sequence). The CDR3 runs to 15 residues. The CDR3 reads CASSSGLTSTDTQYF. For the CDR3, the DNA is TGTGCTAGCAGCTCCGGACTTACTAGCACAGATACGCAGTATTTT.

About this clone: Distinct nucleotide sequences in the sample also encode this CDR3. The chain employs TRBV7-2 and TRBJ2-2; the D gene is possibly TRBD1 (6 bases). The germline V gene has CDR1 SGHTA and CDR2 FQGNSA. The CDR3 runs to 14 residues. Trimming shortened V by 5 bases and J by 1 base, and 8 bases separated the two germline ends. CDR3 nucleotide sequence: TGTGCCAGCAGCCCGGGACAGAACACCGGGGAGCTGTTTTTT. This translates into CASSPGQNTGELFF.

Remarks on this clone: The junction does not match germline at one end; this may be a read error. Other DNA sequences of this sample code for an identical CDR3. The V call is TRBV18, the J call TRBJ1-2, with 9 positions matching TRBD1. The CDR3 has 14 amino acids. Germline loops: CDR1 KGHSH, CDR2 LQKENI. The CDR3 spells CASSPQGAIYGYTF. The CDR3 nucleotides read TGTGCTAGCTCACCACAGGGGGCCATCTATGGCTACACCTTC.

This clone appeared a single time. This chain uses TRBV28 with TRBJ2-3; D is possibly TRBD2 (6 bases). This CDR3 is built from 15 residues. Germline V CDR1 and CDR2: MDHEN, SYDVKM. V gave up 6 bases and J gave up 5 bases, with 18 bases separating them. The CDR3 protein is CASRDGGKLEDTQYF. The DNA of the CDR3 is TGTGCCAGCAGGGATGGCGGGAAGCTGGAAGATACGCAGTATTTT.

This chain links TRBV5-1 with TRBJ2-5, with a weak D call TRBD1 (6 bases). CDR1 and CDR2 from the germline V gene are SGHRS and YFSETQ. Trimming removed 0 bases at V and 4 bases at J, with 13 bases between. This CDR3 contains 15 residues. CDR3 in amino acids: CASSLEGDKGETQYF. The DNA for the CDR3 is TGCGCCAGCAGCTTGGAGGGGGATAAAGGAGAGACCCAGTACTTC.

The rearrangement uses TRBV4-2 and TRBJ2-5, with 16 bases identical to TRBD2. Germline CDR1 reads LGHNA; CDR2 reads YNFKEQ. The CDR3 runs 17 residues. V dropped 3 bases and J dropped 4; count of bases not matched to a gene: 5. CDR3 nucleotide sequence: TGTGCCAGCAGCCAGCTCGGGACTAGCGGGGGGGGAGAGACCCAGTACTTC. Its translation: CASSQLGTSGGGETQYF.

The chain links TRBV6-4 to TRBJ2-7, with D possibly matching TRBD2 (6 bases). Germline-derived CDR1 and CDR2 are MRHNA and SNTAGT. The length of the CDR3 is 9 residues. In nucleotides, the CDR3 is TGTGCATCGGGGGACGAGCAGTACTTC. It codes for CASGDEQYF.

The chain combines TRBV5-1 with TRBJ2-7; D is undetermined. Germline assignment: CDR1 SGHRS and CDR2 YFSETQ. The CDR3 has 12 residues. With 4 bases removed from V and 0 bases from J, the gap between germline ends came to 5 bases. CDR3 in DNA: TGCGCCAGCAGCCCCAGCTCCTACGAGCAGTACTTC. Protein sequence: CASSPSSYEQYF.

The V and J genes are TRBV12-3 or TRBV12-4 and TRBJ1-1; maybe TRBD1 (6 bases). The CDR3 is 13 residues long. V shed 10 bases and J shed 5 bases, with 17 bases lying between them. CDR3 loop: CATQWFQGTEAFF. In DNA, the CDR3 is TGTGCCACCCAATGGTTCCAGGGGACTGAAGCTTTCTTT.

The V gene is TRBV5-6, the J gene TRBJ1-6; no clear D gene. Germline CDR1 SGHDT, CDR2 YYEEEE. V lost 3 bases to trimming and J lost 0 bases, with 10 bases between them. The CDR3 sequence is 16 residues long. The CDR3 spells CASSYASSSYNSPLHF. CDR3 nucleotides: TGTGCCAGCAGCTACGCGTCGAGCTCCTATAATTCACCCCTCCACTTT.

This chain connects TRBV6-2 or TRBV6-3 to TRBJ2-2, with D unclear. CDR3 length equals 16 residues. The germline V gene encodes CDR1 MNHEY and CDR2 SVGEGT. The germline V and J ends were trimmed by 2 bases and 4 bases, with 14 bases remaining between them. CDR3 nucleotide sequence: TGTGCCAGCAGTTACCCGACTGGTCTAACCACCGGGGAGCTGTTTTTT. Translating it yields CASSYPTGLTTGELFF.

This chain joins TRBV6-6 and TRBJ1-5, with D hard to call. V was cut by 6 bases and J by 2 bases, with 14 bases left in between. Germline-derived CDR1 and CDR2 are MNHNY and SVGAGI (reference sequence). The CDR3 is 15 amino acids. The CDR3 region has the DNA TGTGCCAGCAGCCAGAGGGCCGTTGGCAATCAGCCCCAGCATTTT. Its protein is CASSQRAVGNQPQHF.

V and J are TRBV7-9 and TRBJ2-5; D remains unclear. Looked up from germline, CDR1 is SEHNR and CDR2 is FQNEAQ (reference sequence). The CDR3 is 13 amino acids. V gave up 5 bases and J gave up 5 bases, with 12 bases separating them. The DNA for the CDR3 is TGTGCCAGCAGCATGAGCCCCTGGGAGACCCAGTACTTC. This encodes CASSMSPWETQYF.

This clone appeared a few times. An end of the junction does not agree with germline; a read error may underlie this. This chain connects TRBV7-7 to TRBJ2-3, with 13 bases fitting TRBD2. Germline CDR1 SSHAT, CDR2 FNYEAQ (reference sequence). The CDR3 is 18 residues long. CDR3 in DNA: TGTGCTAGCAGCACACGACTAGCGGGGGGCGCGACCACAGATACGCAGTATTTT. Translated: CASSTRLAGGATTDTQYF.

The chain carries TRBV18 and TRBJ1-1; TRBD1 might be the D (6 bases). The CDR3 covers 12 residues. Trimming removed 1 base from V and 6 bases from J, with 6 bases in between. Germline-derived CDR1 and CDR2 are KGHSH and LQKENI. DNA for the CDR3: TGTGCCAGCTCACCACAGGGGGCTGAAGCTTTCTTT. It yields the protein CASSPQGAEAFF. The full variable domain, completed using reference TRBV18 and TRBJ1-1, is NAGVMQNPRHLVRRRGQEARLRCSPMKGHSHVYWYRQLPEEGLKFMVYLQKENIIDESGMPKERFSAEFPKEGPSILRIQQVVRGDSAAYFCASSPQGAEAFFGQGTRLTVV.

CDR3 sequence (DNA): TGTGCCATCGGGACTCGGAGGGATGAGCAGTTCTTC. It specifies CAIGTRRDEQFF. This chain uses TRBV10-3 with TRBJ2-1; D perhaps matches TRBD2 (6 bases). The CDR3 runs 12 residues. The germline V and J ends were trimmed by 8 bases and 8 bases, with 13 bases remaining between them. Germline V gene lookup returns CDR1 ENHRY and CDR2 SYGVKD.